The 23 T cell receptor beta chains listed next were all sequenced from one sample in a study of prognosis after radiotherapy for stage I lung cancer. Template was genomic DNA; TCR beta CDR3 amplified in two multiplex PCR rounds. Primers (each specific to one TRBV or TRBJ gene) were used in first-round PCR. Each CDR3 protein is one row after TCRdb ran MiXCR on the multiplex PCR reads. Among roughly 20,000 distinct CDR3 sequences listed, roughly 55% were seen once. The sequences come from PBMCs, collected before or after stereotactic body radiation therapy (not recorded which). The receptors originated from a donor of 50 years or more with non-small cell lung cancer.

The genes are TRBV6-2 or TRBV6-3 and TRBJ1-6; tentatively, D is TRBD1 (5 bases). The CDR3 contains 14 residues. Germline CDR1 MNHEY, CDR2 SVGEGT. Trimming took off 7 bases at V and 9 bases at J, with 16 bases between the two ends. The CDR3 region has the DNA TGTGCCAGCATACCCGGACAAGCGGGTTCACCCCTCCACTTT. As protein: CASIPGQAGSPLHF.

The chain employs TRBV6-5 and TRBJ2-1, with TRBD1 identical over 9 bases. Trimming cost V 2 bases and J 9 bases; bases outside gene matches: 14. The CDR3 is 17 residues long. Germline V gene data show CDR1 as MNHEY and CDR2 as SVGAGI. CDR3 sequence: CASSYLESGTGSTEQFF. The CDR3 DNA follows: TGTGCCAGCAGTTACCTAGAGTCCGGGACAGGGAGTACTGAGCAGTTCTTC.

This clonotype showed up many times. The chain's CDR3 is CASSLVGQAEAFF. The CDR3 nucleotides read TGTGCCAGCAGCTTGGTTGGGCAGGCTGAAGCTTTCTTT. The chain is built from TRBV5-4 and TRBJ1-1, with D hard to call. Germline V lookup: CDR1 SGHNT, CDR2 YYREEE (reference sequence). This CDR3 has 13 residues. V was cut by 0 bases and J by 6 bases, with 9 bases left in between.

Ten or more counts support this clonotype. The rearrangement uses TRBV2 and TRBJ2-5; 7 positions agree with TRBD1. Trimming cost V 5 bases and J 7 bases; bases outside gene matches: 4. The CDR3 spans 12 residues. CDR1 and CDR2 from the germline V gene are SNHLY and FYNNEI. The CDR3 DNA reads TGTGCCAGCAGTCCACAGGGGAGGACCCAGTACTTC. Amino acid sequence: CASSPQGRTQYF.

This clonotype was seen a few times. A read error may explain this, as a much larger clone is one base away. The CDR3 spells CASRATGANTEAFF. The CDR3 DNA sequence: TGTGCCAGCAGGGCGACAGGGGCTAACACTGAAGCTTTCTTT. This rearrangement joins TRBV28 to TRBJ1-1, with 8 bases fitting TRBD1. This CDR3 has 14 amino acids. V dropped 6 bases and J dropped 2; count of bases not matched to a gene: 5. Germline CDR1 reads MDHEN; CDR2 reads SYDVKM.

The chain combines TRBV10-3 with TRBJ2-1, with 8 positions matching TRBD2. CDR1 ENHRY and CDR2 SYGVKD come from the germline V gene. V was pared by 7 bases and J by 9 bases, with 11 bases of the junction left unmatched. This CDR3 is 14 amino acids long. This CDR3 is CAIKASGPTGEQFF. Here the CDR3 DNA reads TGTGCCATCAAGGCTAGCGGGCCCACGGGTGAGCAGTTCTTC.

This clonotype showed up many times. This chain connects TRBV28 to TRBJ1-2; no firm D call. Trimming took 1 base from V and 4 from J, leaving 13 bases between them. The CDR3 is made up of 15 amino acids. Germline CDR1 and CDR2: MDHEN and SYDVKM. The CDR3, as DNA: TGTGCCAGCAGTTTATACCGTGGTGAGCCCTATGGCTACACCTTC. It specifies CASSLYRGEPYGYTF.

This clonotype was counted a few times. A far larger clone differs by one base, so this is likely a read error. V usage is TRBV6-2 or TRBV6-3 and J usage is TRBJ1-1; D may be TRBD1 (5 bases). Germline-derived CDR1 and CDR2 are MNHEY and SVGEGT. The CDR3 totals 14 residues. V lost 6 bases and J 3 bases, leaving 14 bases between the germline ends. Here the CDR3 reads CASRGNVGDTEAFF. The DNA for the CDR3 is TGTGCCAGCAGAGGTAACGTAGGGGACACTGAAGCTTTCTTT.

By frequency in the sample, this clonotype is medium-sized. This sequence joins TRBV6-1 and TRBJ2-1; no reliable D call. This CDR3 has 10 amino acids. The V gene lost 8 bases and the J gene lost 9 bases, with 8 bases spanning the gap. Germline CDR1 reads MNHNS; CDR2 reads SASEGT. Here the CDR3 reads CASSRVEQFF. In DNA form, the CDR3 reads TGTGCCAGCTCTCGTGTTGAGCAGTTCTTC.

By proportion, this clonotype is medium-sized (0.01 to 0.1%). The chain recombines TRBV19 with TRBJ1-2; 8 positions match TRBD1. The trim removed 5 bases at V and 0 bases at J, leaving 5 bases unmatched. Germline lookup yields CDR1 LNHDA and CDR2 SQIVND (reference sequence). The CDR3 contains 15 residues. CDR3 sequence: CASSVGQGANYGYTF. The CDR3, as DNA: TGTGCCAGTAGTGTTGGACAGGGAGCTAACTATGGCTACACCTTC.

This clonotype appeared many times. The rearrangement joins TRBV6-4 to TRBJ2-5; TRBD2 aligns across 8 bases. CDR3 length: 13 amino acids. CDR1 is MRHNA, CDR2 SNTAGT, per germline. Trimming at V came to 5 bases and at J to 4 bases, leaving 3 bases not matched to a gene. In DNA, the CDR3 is TGTGCCAGCAGTTACGGGAGGGGAGAGACCCAGTACTTC. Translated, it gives CASSYGRGETQYF.

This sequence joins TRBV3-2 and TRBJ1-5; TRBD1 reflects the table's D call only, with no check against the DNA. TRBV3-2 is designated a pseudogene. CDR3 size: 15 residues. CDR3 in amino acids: CASSRRDNSNQPQHF. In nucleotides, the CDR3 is TGTGCCAGCAGCCGCCGGGACAATAGCAATCAGCCCCAGCATTTT.

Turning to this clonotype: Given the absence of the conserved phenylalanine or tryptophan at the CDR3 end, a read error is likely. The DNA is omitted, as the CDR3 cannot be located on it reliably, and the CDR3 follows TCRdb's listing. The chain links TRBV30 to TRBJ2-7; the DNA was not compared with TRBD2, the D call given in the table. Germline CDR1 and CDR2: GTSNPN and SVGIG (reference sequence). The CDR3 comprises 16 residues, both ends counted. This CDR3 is CAWRGAGRRISYEKYL.

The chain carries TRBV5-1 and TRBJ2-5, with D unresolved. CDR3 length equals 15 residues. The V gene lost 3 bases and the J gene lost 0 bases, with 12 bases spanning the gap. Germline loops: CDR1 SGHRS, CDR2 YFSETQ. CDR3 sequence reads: CASSSLGTDQETQYF. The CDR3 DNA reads TGCGCCAGCAGCTCATTGGGAACAGACCAAGAGACCCAGTACTTC.

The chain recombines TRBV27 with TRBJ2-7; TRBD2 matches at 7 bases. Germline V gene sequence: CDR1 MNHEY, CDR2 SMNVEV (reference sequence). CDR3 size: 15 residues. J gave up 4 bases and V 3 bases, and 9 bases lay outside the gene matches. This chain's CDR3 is CASSFSGGRSYEQYF. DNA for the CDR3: TGTGCCAGCAGTTTCTCGGGCGGGAGATCATACGAGCAGTACTTC.

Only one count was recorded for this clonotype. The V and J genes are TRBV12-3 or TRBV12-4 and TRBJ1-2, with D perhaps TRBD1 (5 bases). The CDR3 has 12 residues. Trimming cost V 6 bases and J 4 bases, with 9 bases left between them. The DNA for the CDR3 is TGTGCCAGCAGCTCCGACAGCTATGGCTACACCTTC. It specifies CASSSDSYGYTF.

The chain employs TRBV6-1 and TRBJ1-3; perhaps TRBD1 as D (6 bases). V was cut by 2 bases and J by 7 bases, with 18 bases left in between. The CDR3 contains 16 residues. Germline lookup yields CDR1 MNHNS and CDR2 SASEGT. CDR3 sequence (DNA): TGTGCCAGCAGTGAATCGTCAGGGGAGGGAGGGAACACCATATATTTT. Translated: CASSESSGEGGNTIYF.

CDR3 in amino acids: CASSIDRDRGYEQYF. The CDR3 nucleotides are TGTGCCAGTAGTATAGATCGGGACAGGGGATACGAGCAGTACTTC. The V gene is TRBV19, the J gene TRBJ2-7; 10 nucleotides align to TRBD1. Germline V gene sequence: CDR1 LNHDA, CDR2 SQIVND (reference sequence). This CDR3 is built from 15 residues. The V and J ends lost 0 bases and 4 bases, in that order; junction bases with no gene match: 3.

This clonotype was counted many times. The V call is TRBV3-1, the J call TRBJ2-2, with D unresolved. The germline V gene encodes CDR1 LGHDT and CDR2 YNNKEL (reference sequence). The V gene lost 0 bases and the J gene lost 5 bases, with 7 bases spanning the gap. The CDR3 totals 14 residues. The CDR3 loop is CASSQDGFTGELFF. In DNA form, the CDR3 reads TGTGCCAGCAGCCAAGACGGTTTTACCGGGGAGCTGTTTTTT. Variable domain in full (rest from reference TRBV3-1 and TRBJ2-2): DTAVSQTPKYLVTQMGNDKSIKCEQNLGHDTMYWYKQDSKKFLKIMFSYNNKELIINETVPNRFSPKSPDKAHLNLHINSLELGDSAVYFCASSQDGFTGELFFGEGSRLTVL.

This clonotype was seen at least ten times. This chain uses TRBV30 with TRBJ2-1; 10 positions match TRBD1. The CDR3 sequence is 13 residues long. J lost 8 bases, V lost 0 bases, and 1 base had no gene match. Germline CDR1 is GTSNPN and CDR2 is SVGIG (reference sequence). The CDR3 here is CAWSVGTGDEQFF. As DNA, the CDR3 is TGTGCCTGGAGTGTAGGGACAGGGGATGAGCAGTTCTTC.

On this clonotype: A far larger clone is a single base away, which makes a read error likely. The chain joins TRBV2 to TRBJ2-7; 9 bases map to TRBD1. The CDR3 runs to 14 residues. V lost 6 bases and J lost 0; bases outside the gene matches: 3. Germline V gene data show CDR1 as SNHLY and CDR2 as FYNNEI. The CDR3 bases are TGTGCCAGCAGCACGACAGGGGGCTCCTACGAGCAGTACTTC. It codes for CASSTTGGSYEQYF.

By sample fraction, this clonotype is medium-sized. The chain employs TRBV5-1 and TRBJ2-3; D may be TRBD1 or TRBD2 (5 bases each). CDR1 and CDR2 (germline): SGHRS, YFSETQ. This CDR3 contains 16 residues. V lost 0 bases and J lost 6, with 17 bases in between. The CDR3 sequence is CASSLAGRVPEDTQYF. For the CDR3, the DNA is TGCGCCAGCAGCTTGGCAGGGCGGGTGCCGGAGGATACGCAGTATTTT.

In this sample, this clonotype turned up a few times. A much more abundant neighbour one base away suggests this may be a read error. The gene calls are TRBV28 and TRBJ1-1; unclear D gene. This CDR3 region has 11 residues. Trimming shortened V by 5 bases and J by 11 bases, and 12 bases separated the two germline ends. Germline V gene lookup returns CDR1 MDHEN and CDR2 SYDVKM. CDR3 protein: CASSPNSEAFF. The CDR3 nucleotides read TGTGCCAGCAGTCCCAATTCCGAGGCTTTCTTT.